This is a list of T cell receptor beta chains from one sample in a study of siplizumab effects on memory and regulatory T cells. Using immunoSEQ multiplex PCR, the repertoire was profiled, and TCRdb retains in-frame clones only, with some absent. The sample shows around 100,000 clones, more than 90% of them seen only once. The material sequenced was CD4+ T cells sorted from blood. Receptor source: a human donor in good health. The CDR3 runs from the conserved cysteine through the conserved F or W. The D gene is left open where the match is weak. Expanded clones are given a class, and other clones once, few, many or no size at all.

clone_size d_call j_call v_call cdr3_nt cdr3_aa
NA NA TRBJ1-3 TRBV6-1 TGTGCCAGCAGCTCTGGGGGAAACACCATATATTTT CASSSGGNTIYF
NA NA TRBJ1-1 TRBV4-2 TGTGCCAGCAGCCCACGCTCGGTGGCTGAAGCTTTCTTT CASSPRSVAEAFF
NA NA TRBJ2-3 TRBV14 TGTGCCAGCAGCCAATTGGTGGGGGCCCCCACAGATACGCAGTATTTT CASSQLVGAPTDTQYF
NA TRBD2 TRBJ2-5 TRBV29-1 TGCAGCGTTACGAGCGGGGGAGAGACCCAGTACTTC CSVTSGGETQYF
NA NA TRBJ2-1 TRBV5-1 TGCGCCAGCAGCTTGGAGGGACGTGAGTACAATGAGCAGTTCTTC CASSLEGREYNEQFF
NA TRBD1 TRBJ2-7 TRBV4-1 TGCGCCAGCAGCGGGACAGGGTACTACGAGCAGTACTTC CASSGTGYYEQYF
once NA TRBJ1-6 TRBV7-3 TGTGCCAGCAGCTGGATACAGGATTCACCCCTCCACTTT CASSWIQDSPLHF
once NA TRBJ2-5 TRBV4-2 TGTGCCAGCAGCTCGACGGGGGAACAAGAGACCCAGTACTTC CASSSTGEQETQYF
NA NA TRBJ1-6 TRBV5-8 TGTGCCAGCAGCTTGGGTAAGGGGGTGAATTCACCCCTCCACTTT CASSLGKGVNSPLHF
NA NA TRBJ2-2 TRBV7-7 TGTGCCAGCAGCTTATACAGTAACACCGGGGAGCTGTTTTTT CASSLYSNTGELFF
NA NA TRBJ1-4 TRBV15 TGTGCCACCAGCAGAGTCATCGGACAGCTTTATGAAAAACTGTTTTTT CATSRVIGQLYEKLFF
NA NA TRBJ2-2 TRBV11-3 TGTGCCAGCAGCTTAGAGACCGGGGAGCTGTTTTTT CASSLETGELFF
NA NA TRBJ2-7 TRBV4-3 TGCGCCAGCAGCCAAGATACAGGCCTCTCCTACGAGCAGTACTTC CASSQDTGLSYEQYF
NA NA TRBJ2-2 TRBV6-5 TGTGCCAGCAGTCCCCAGGGAACCGGGGAGCTGTTTTTT CASSPQGTGELFF
NA NA TRBJ2-7 TRBV27 TGTGCCAGCAGTTTAGGACAGAGCCTCTCCTACGAGCAGTACTTC CASSLGQSLSYEQYF
NA TRBD2 TRBJ2-1 TRBV7-3 TGTGCCAGCAGCTTAAGTTCTAGCGGGGGCCTCAACAATGAGCAGTTCTTC CASSLSSSGGLNNEQFF
NA NA TRBJ1-2 TRBV5-1 TGCGCCAGCAGTTCGGGGGGAACTAACTATGGCTACACCTTC CASSSGGTNYGYTF
once NA TRBJ1-5 TRBV5-8 TGTGCCAGCAGCTTGGTCCGACAGGCGACCGCGAATCAGCCCCAGCATTTT CASSLVRQATANQPQHF
NA TRBD2 TRBJ2-7 TRBV19 TGTGCCAGTGGACTAGCGGGGGTCTACGAGCAGTACTTC CASGLAGVYEQYF
NA NA TRBJ1-6 TRBV28 TGTGCCAGCAGTTACCAGGGCAATACACCCCTCCACTTT CASSYQGNTPLHF
once NA TRBJ2-2 TRBV19 TGTGCCAGCTGTAGTGTCACCGGGGAGCTGTTTTTT CASCSVTGELFF
few NA TRBJ1-2 TRBV18 TGTGCCAGCTCACCGCGGGGGGCGATTGGTGGCTACACCTTC CASSPRGAIGGYTF